Shown below are 15 T cell receptor beta chains from a single sample sequenced in a study of tumor-infiltrating lymphocytes in oesophageal squamous cell carcinoma. TCRdb reprocessed the PCR reads via MiXCR and lists one record per CDR3 protein. The table has tens of thousands of distinct CDR3 sequences, under 35% seen once. The sequenced material came from esophageal tumor tissue. The receptor set was obtained from a female donor with esophageal squamous cell carcinoma.

This clonotype came up a few times. The rearrangement joins TRBV6-1 to TRBJ2-1, with 11 bases fitting TRBD2. V shed 6 bases and J 5 bases; nucleotides not matched to a gene: 6. CDR1 MNHNS and CDR2 SASEGT come from the germline V gene. This CDR3 region has 15 residues. The CDR3 DNA reads as TGTGCCAGCAGCCGTAGCGGGAGGGGGGACAATGAGCAGTTCTTC. Its protein is CASSRSGRGDNEQFF.

The sample holds many counts of this clonotype. The J gene is TRBJ2-1, the V gene TRBV5-4; TRBD2 matches 8 bases. The germline gives CDR1 SGHNT, CDR2 YYREEE (reference sequence). CDR3 length equals 16 residues. Trimming took 4 bases from V and 0 from J; bases not matched to a gene: 6. The CDR3 sequence is CASSRSGGNSYNEQFF. CDR3 in DNA: TGTGCCAGCAGCCGTTCGGGGGGGAACTCCTACAATGAGCAGTTCTTC. The variable domain in full, completed from reference TRBV5-4 and TRBJ2-1, reads ETGVTQSPTHLIKTRGQQVTLRCSSQSGHNTVSWYQQALGQGPQFIFQYYREEENGRGNFPPRFSGLQFPNYSSELNVNALELDDSALYLCASSRSGGNSYNEQFFGPGTRLTVL.

The chain uses TRBV20-1 and TRBJ1-4; 8 bases align to TRBD1. The trim removed 4 bases at V and 11 bases at J, leaving 12 bases unmatched. CDR3 length: 14 amino acids. Looked up from germline, CDR1 is DFQATT and CDR2 is SNEGSKA (reference sequence). The CDR3 bases are TGCAGTGCTACTACTTGGACAGGGCTAGGGAAACTGTTTTTT. Translating it yields CSATTWTGLGKLFF.

This clonotype was counted a few times. Since the CDR3 does not end with the conserved phenylalanine or tryptophan, this likely comes from a read error. The DNA is left out, because the CDR3 cannot be placed on it with certainty; the CDR3 is given as TCRdb lists it. This rearrangement joins TRBV6-1 to TRBJ2-1; TRBD1, as called in the table, went unchecked against the DNA. Germline CDR1 and CDR2: MNHNS and SASEGT. From its first to its last residue, the CDR3 has 16 amino acids. CDR3 in amino acids: CASSVRVRNYGYTFGS.

This clonotype has ten or more counts. CDR3 sequence reads: CASSLGRHNEQYF. The CDR3 nucleotides are TGTGCCAGCAGCTTAGGAAGACACAATGAGCAGTACTTC. The gene calls are TRBV7-2 and TRBJ2-7; D is unresolved. This CDR3 contains 13 residues. V lost 1 base and J lost 7, with 11 bases in between. The germline CDR1 and CDR2 sequences are SGHTA and FQGNSA.

This clonotype has ten or more counts. The chain recombines TRBV28 with TRBJ1-2; D possibly corresponds to TRBD1 (5 bases). CDR1 and CDR2 (germline): MDHEN, SYDVKM. Trimming took 5 bases from V and 4 from J, leaving 20 bases between them. The CDR3 consists of 16 residues. CDR3 amino acids: CASSPGSGTPIYGYTF. The DNA for the CDR3 is TGTGCCAGCAGTCCTGGATCAGGGACTCCTATCTATGGCTACACCTTC.

The chain employs TRBV29-1 and TRBJ2-5; 10 bases fit TRBD2. This CDR3 region has 16 residues. V dropped 1 base and J dropped 5; count of bases not matched to a gene: 10. Germline CDR1 and CDR2: SQVTM and ANQGSEA. The CDR3 DNA follows: TGCAGCGTTGAAGGCTCGGCTAGCGGGAGCAGGGAGACCCAGTACTTC. Translation gives CSVEGSASGSRETQYF.

V and J are TRBV5-1 and TRBJ2-2; D is ambiguous. The CDR3 loop spans 13 amino acids. Per germline, CDR1 SGHRS and CDR2 YFSETQ. With 4 bases removed from V and 7 bases from J, the gap between germline ends came to 11 bases. In DNA, the CDR3 is TGCGCCAGCAGCCCCTATAACGGCGGGGAGCTGTTTTTT. It codes for CASSPYNGGELFF.

This chain links TRBV11-3 with TRBJ1-1; a weak D match, TRBD1 (6 bases). Near its end, the DNA agrees better with TRBJ2-3, so the J call may be wrong. Germline CDR1 is SGHNT and CDR2 is YENEEA. CDR3 length: 15 amino acids. CDR3 protein: CASSFRRGNADTQYF. The CDR3 DNA is TGTGCCAGCAGCTTCAGAAGGGGGAATGCAGATACGCAGTATTTT.

The J gene is TRBJ2-5, the V gene TRBV25-1; D is uncertain. TRBJ1-2 matches the DNA end more closely, so the J call is doubtful. Per the germline V gene, CDR1 is MGHDK and CDR2 is SYGVNS. The CDR3 runs 14 residues. This CDR3 reads CASSETLGSYGYTF. CDR3 sequence (DNA): TGTGCCAGCAGTGAAACCCTCGGGTCCTATGGCTACACCTTC.

Ten or more counts support this clonotype. A read error may be the cause here, since a much bigger clone is one base away. The chain has TRBV7-2 and TRBJ2-5; no firm D call. Trimming took 6 bases from V and 11 from J, leaving 16 bases between them. There are 12 residues in the CDR3. The germline CDR1 and CDR2 sequences are SGHTA and FQGNSA. CDR3 sequence (DNA): TGTGCCAGCAGACAGAGCGCGAATGAGCAGTACTTC. This codes for CASRQSANEQYF.

This clonotype was recorded a few times. This rearrangement joins TRBV4-2 to TRBJ1-4; D not resolved. The V end was cut by 0 bases, the J end by 5 bases, with 13 bases between. Germline V gives CDR1 LGHNA, CDR2 YNFKEQ. The CDR3 has 16 amino acids. Here the CDR3 reads CASSQDPAGVNEKLFF. The DNA for the CDR3 is TGTGCCAGCAGCCAAGACCCGGCGGGTGTGAATGAAAAACTGTTTTTT.

The chain recombines TRBV7-2 with TRBJ2-3; D remains unclear. The better agreement between TRBJ2-7 and the DNA end casts doubt on the J call. Germline V gives CDR1 SGHTA, CDR2 FQGNSA. The CDR3 has 14 amino acids. As DNA, the CDR3 is TGTGCCAGCAGCTCCCCGGCAGGACCGTACGAGCAGTACTTC. This sequence encodes CASSSPAGPYEQYF.

This chain links TRBV15 with TRBJ2-1; no definite D call. The J call is doubtful: the DNA matches TRBJ2-5 better. The CDR3 is 17 residues long. The germline V gene has CDR1 LNHNV and CDR2 YYDKDF (reference sequence). The CDR3 DNA reads TGTGCCACCAGCAGGGCCCTCTTCGCGGAAGTCCGGGAGACCCAGTACTTC. Translating it yields CATSRALFAEVRETQYF.

This clonotype was detected only once. This chain links TRBV2 with TRBJ2-6; D unclear. The V end was cut by 0 bases, the J end by 2 bases, with 8 bases between. Germline values: CDR1 SNHLY, CDR2 FYNNEI. The CDR3 spans 16 residues. This CDR3 is CASSEAWQTGANVLTF. In DNA form, the CDR3 reads TGTGCCAGCAGTGAAGCGTGGCAGACTGGGGCCAACGTCCTGACTTTC.